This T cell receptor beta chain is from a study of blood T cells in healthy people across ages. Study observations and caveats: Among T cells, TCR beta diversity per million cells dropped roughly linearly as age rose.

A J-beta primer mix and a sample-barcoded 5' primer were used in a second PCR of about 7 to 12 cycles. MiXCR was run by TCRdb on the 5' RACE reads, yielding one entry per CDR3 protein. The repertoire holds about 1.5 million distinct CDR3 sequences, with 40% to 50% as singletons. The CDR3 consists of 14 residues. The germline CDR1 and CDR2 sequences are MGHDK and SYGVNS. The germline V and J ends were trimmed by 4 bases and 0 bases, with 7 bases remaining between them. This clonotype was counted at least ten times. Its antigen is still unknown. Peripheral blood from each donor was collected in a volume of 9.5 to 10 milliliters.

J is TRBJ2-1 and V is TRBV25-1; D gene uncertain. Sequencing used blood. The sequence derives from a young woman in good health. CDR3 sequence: CASSAPGSYNEQFF. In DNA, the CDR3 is TGTGCCAGCAGTGCCCCCGGCTCCTACAATGAGCAGTTCTTC.